These 19 T cell receptor beta chains share one sample of origin, sequenced in a study of shared clonotypes between healthy human individuals. Assay: immunoSEQ multiplex PCR; the TCRdb copy retains only in-frame clones and omits some. In the table there are around 2.5 million clones, more than 85% of which are singletons. Material: naive CD4+ T cells from PBMCs. Noted subset: CD45RA+ positively selected. These receptors came from a man aged 18 to 29 in good health. Some clones in this sample may be carry-over from other donors' samples.

The gene calls are TRBV28 and TRBJ1-2, with unresolved D. The V end was cut by 3 bases, the J end by 8 bases, with 10 bases between. The CDR3 has 12 residues. CDR1 is MDHEN and CDR2 is SYDVKM in the germline V gene. CDR3 amino acids: CASSFYLGGYTF. DNA for the CDR3: TGTGCCAGCAGTTTTTATCTCGGGGGCTACACCTTC.

J is TRBJ1-2 and V is TRBV9, with D possibly being TRBD1 (6 bases). Per germline, CDR1 SGDLS and CDR2 YYNGEE. This CDR3 comprises 16 residues. V lost 2 bases and J lost 6, with 20 bases in between. Here the CDR3 reads CASSVGVSGGDNGYTF. The CDR3 coding sequence is TGTGCCAGCAGCGTTGGAGTCAGTGGAGGGGACAATGGCTACACCTTC.

This sequence joins TRBV28 and TRBJ1-4; tentative D call: TRBD1 (5 bases). V was cut by 3 bases and J by 5 bases, with 10 bases left in between. The CDR3 sequence is 14 residues long. CDR1 is MDHEN and CDR2 is SYDVKM in the germline V gene. The CDR3 here is CASSFGARNEKLFF. The CDR3 DNA reads TGTGCCAGCAGTTTCGGGGCGCGGAATGAAAAACTGTTTTTT.

This clone was recorded a few times. The J gene is TRBJ1-2, the V gene TRBV7-6, with D unresolved. V shed 8 bases and J shed 4 bases, with 23 bases lying between them. Per the germline V gene, CDR1 is SGHVS and CDR2 is FNYEAQ. This CDR3 has 16 residues. This CDR3 is CASGLGPGADLYGYTF. The CDR3 DNA follows: TGTGCCAGCGGTCTTGGGCCAGGCGCGGATCTCTATGGCTACACCTTC. Together with reference TRBV7-6 and TRBJ1-2, the CDR3 gives the full variable domain: GAGVSQSPRYKVTKRGQDVALRCDPISGHVSLYWYRQALGQGPEFLTYFNYEAQQDKSGLPNDRFSAERPEGSISTLTIQRTEQRDSAMYRCASGLGPGADLYGYTFGSGTRLTVV.

This rearrangement joins TRBV5-4 to TRBJ2-3; no reliable D call. The CDR3 sequence is 14 residues long. Trimming cost V 4 bases and J 0 bases, with 9 bases left between them. Germline V gives CDR1 SGHNT, CDR2 YYREEE (reference sequence). This CDR3 reads CASSPDQSTDTQYF. CDR3 in DNA: TGTGCCAGCAGCCCTGACCAGAGCACAGATACGCAGTATTTT.

The chain is built from TRBV30 and TRBJ2-1; D remains unclear. The V end lost 0 bases, the J end lost 1 base, and 13 bases lay between the germline ends. The CDR3 is made up of 16 amino acids. Germline V gives CDR1 GTSNPN, CDR2 SVGIG (reference sequence). The CDR3 DNA sequence: TGTGCCTGGAGTGTCGTGGGTACCAAATCCTACAATGAGCAGTTCTTC. Its translation is CAWSVVGTKSYNEQFF. The full variable domain, its missing parts supplied by reference TRBV30 and TRBJ2-1, is SQTIHQWPATLVQPVGSPLSLECTVEGTSNPNLYWYRQAAGRGLQLLFYSVGIGQISSEVPQNLSASRPQDRQFILSSKKLLLSDSGFYLCAWSVVGTKSYNEQFFGPGTRLTVL.

This chain connects TRBV10-3 to TRBJ1-6, with 7 positions matching TRBD1. Germline CDR1 is ENHRY and CDR2 is SYGVKD. V was pared by 5 bases and J by 8 bases, with 9 bases of the junction left unmatched. CDR3 size: 15 residues. The CDR3 DNA reads as TGTGCCATCAGTAGGACCGGGACAGTAGATTCACCCCTCCACTTT. Amino acids: CAISRTGTVDSPLHF.

The chain links TRBV5-4 to TRBJ2-1; TRBD2 agrees at 14 bases. After removal of 3 bases from V and 8 bases from J, the junction contained 13 bases not matched to a gene. The CDR3 contains 18 residues. Germline CDR1 SGHNT, CDR2 YYREEE (reference sequence). CDR3 nucleotides: TGTGCCAGCAGCTCGGGACTAGCGGGAGTCAACTACGGGGATGAGCAGTTCTTC. Its translation: CASSSGLAGVNYGDEQFF.

This clone was detected a few times. The rearrangement links TRBV2 to TRBJ2-2; no clear D gene. V gave up 4 bases and J gave up 0 bases, with 9 bases separating them. The CDR3 length is 15 residues. Per the germline V gene, CDR1 is SNHLY and CDR2 is FYNNEI. CDR3 sequence: CASSGSQTNTGELFF. In DNA form, the CDR3 reads TGTGCCAGCAGTGGAAGTCAGACGAACACCGGGGAGCTGTTTTTT. The variable domain in full, completed from reference TRBV2 and TRBJ2-2, reads EPEVTQTPSHQVTQMGQEVILRCVPISNHLYFYWYRQILGQKVEFLVSFYNNEISEKSEIFDDQFSVERPDGSNFTLKIRSTKLEDSAMYFCASSGSQTNTGELFFGEGSRLTVL.

The gene calls are TRBV4-1 and TRBJ2-2, with D possibly matching TRBD1 (5 bases). Germline loops: CDR1 MGHRA, CDR2 YSYEKL. The CDR3 length is 15 residues. Trimming took 1 base from V and 4 from J, leaving 10 bases between them. The CDR3, as DNA: TGCGCCAGCAGCCAAGTGGTAGGGGTCACCGGGGAGCTGTTTTTT. This codes for CASSQVVGVTGELFF.

This chain links TRBV28 with TRBJ1-2; D is ambiguous. There are 13 residues in the CDR3. Trimming shortened V by 8 bases and J by 8 bases, and 18 bases separated the two germline ends. Per the germline V gene, CDR1 is MDHEN and CDR2 is SYDVKM. The CDR3 region is CASYGPKSGGYTF. CDR3 in DNA: TGTGCCAGCTACGGACCTAAAAGCGGGGGCTACACCTTC.

The CDR3 loop is CASSRDTGTDTQYF. CDR3 in DNA: TGTGCCAGTAGCCGGGACACCGGCACAGATACGCAGTATTTT. The rearrangement links TRBV18 to TRBJ2-3; D is possibly TRBD1 (6 bases). The CDR3 spans 14 residues. V was cut by 9 bases and J by 1 base, with 14 bases left in between. Looked up from germline, CDR1 is KGHSH and CDR2 is LQKENI.

The chain links TRBV28 to TRBJ2-5; a possible D gene is TRBD2 (5 bases). The V end lost 4 bases, the J end lost 3 bases, and 15 bases lay between the germline ends. CDR1 and CDR2 (germline): MDHEN, SYDVKM. The CDR3 spans 15 residues. In DNA form, the CDR3 reads TGTGCCAGCAGTTACCCCGCCAGAGGGAAAGAGACCCAGTACTTC. Its protein product is CASSYPARGKETQYF.

CDR3 region: CASSLRGYNSPLHF. The CDR3 nucleotides read TGTGCCAGCAGCTTAAGGGGCTATAATTCACCCCTCCACTTT. The rearrangement uses TRBV7-3 and TRBJ1-6; D ambiguous. Germline loops: CDR1 SGHTA, CDR2 FQGTGA. CDR3 size: 14 residues. Deletions cut 1 base from V and 3 bases from J, with 4 bases between. Full variable domain (remainder filled in from reference TRBV7-3 and TRBJ1-6): GAGVSQTPSNKVTEKGKYVELRCDPISGHTALYWYRQSLGQGPEFLIYFQGTGAADDSGLPNDRFFAVRPEGSVSTLKIQRTERGDSAVYLCASSLRGYNSPLHFGNGTRLTVT.

The count of this clone is one. The V gene is TRBV2, the J gene TRBJ1-2; D unclear. This CDR3 has 15 residues. V lost 4 bases to trimming and J lost 7 bases, with 19 bases between them. From germline, CDR1 is SNHLY and CDR2 FYNNEI. The CDR3 protein is CASSALGEEGLGYTF. The CDR3 DNA reads TGTGCCAGCAGTGCGTTGGGAGAAGAAGGTCTTGGCTACACCTTC.

Comments on this clone: The sample has other DNA sequences that encode this CDR3 too. This CDR3 is CASSYPQDYGYTF. In DNA, the CDR3 is TGTGCCAGCAGTTACCCCCAGGACTATGGCTACACCTTC. The J gene is TRBJ1-2, the V gene TRBV6-6; D unclear. Germline CDR1 and CDR2: MNHNY and SVGAGI (reference sequence). V was pared by 2 bases and J by 3 bases, with 7 bases between. The CDR3 runs to 13 residues.

As concerns this clone: The sample contains more than one DNA sequence encoding this CDR3. The chain uses TRBV4-3 and TRBJ1-2, with 7 bases identical to TRBD1. J lost 5 bases, V lost 0 bases, and 3 bases had no gene match. CDR1 and CDR2 from the germline V gene are LGHNA and YSLEER. The CDR3 length is 14 residues. The DNA for the CDR3 is TGCGCCAGCAGCCAAGATGGCAGGGGGTATGGCTACACCTTC. Its translation is CASSQDGRGYGYTF.

This clone has just one count. The genes are TRBV10-1 and TRBJ2-3; tentatively, D is TRBD1 (6 bases). CDR1 and CDR2 from the germline V gene are WNHNN and SYGVQD (reference sequence). Trimming removed 0 bases from V and 4 bases from J, with 11 bases in between. The CDR3 is made up of 15 amino acids. CDR3 in amino acids: CASSESKQGADTQYF. Here the CDR3 DNA reads TGCGCCAGCAGTGAGTCGAAACAGGGAGCAGATACGCAGTATTTT.

The chain has TRBV5-8 and TRBJ1-2, with a tentative D call TRBD1 (6 bases). CDR1 is SGHTS and CDR2 is YDEGEE in the germline V gene. The V end lost 2 bases, the J end lost 9 bases, and 20 bases lay between the germline ends. The CDR3 has 15 amino acids. Written as DNA, the CDR3 is TGTGCCAGCAGCTTCGGGACACCCCTCCGAGTTCGCTACACCTTC. Its protein product is CASSFGTPLRVRYTF.